The 14 T cell receptor beta chains reported below all come from one sample, sequenced in a study of blood T cell repertoires in COVID-19. Method: immunoSEQ multiplex PCR; TCRdb's copy keeps in-frame clones and lacks some. Altogether under 200,000 clones are present, 80% being singletons, with the ten largest covering 6% to 7.5%. Source material: peripheral blood. The source is a man between 65 and 79 years old with active or convalescent COVID-19.

The chain recombines TRBV5-5 with TRBJ2-1, with TRBD2 identical over 10 bases. The trim removed 4 bases at V and 7 bases at J, leaving 11 bases unmatched. Germline lookup yields CDR1 SGHKS and CDR2 YYEKEE (reference sequence). This CDR3 has 16 amino acids. CDR3 coding DNA: TGTGCCAGCAGCGCCGGGACTAGCGAGACCATAAATGAGCAGTTCTTC. Residues: CASSAGTSETINEQFF.

This clone was found a few times. The gene calls are TRBV4-3 and TRBJ1-4, with D uncertain. This CDR3 is built from 15 residues. The ends were cut back, 0 bases at V and 5 bases at J, with 10 bases in the middle. Germline loops: CDR1 LGHNA, CDR2 YSLEER. The CDR3 here is CASSQDIGGNEKLFF. The CDR3, as DNA: TGCGCCAGCAGCCAAGATATAGGCGGAAATGAAAAACTGTTTTTT.

The genes are TRBV30 and TRBJ2-2; 8 bases line up with TRBD2. Germline CDR1 GTSNPN, CDR2 SVGIG (reference sequence). CDR3 size: 18 residues. J lost 2 bases, V lost 8 bases, and 19 bases had no gene match. CDR3 DNA sequence: TGTGCCAGTAGCCGAGGTCTAGCGGGCGGAACTAACACCGGGGAGCTGTTTTTT. Translation gives CASSRGLAGGTNTGELFF.

On this clone: Lacking the conserved final phenylalanine or tryptophan, this CDR3 likely reflects a read error. The chain couples TRBV2 to TRBJ1-1; no clear D. Trimming stripped 7 bases from V and 1 base from J, with 10 bases between. The CDR3 is 13 amino acids. Germline V CDR1 and CDR2: SNHLY, FYNNEI. DNA for the CDR3: TGTGCCAGCAAGAGGGTGTGGAACACTGAAGCTTTCCTT. This codes for CASKRVWNTEAFL.

The rearrangement joins TRBV6-1 to TRBJ1-5; no definite D call. The CDR3 has 15 residues. Germline CDR1 reads MNHNS; CDR2 reads SASEGT. Trimming cost V 3 bases and J 0 bases, with 9 bases left between them. For the CDR3, the DNA is TGTGCCAGCAGTGACGGAGGGTATAGCAATCAGCCCCAGCATTTT. It translates to CASSDGGYSNQPQHF.

The genes are TRBV2 and TRBJ1-6, with D possibly matching TRBD1 (6 bases). Germline V gives CDR1 SNHLY, CDR2 FYNNEI. The V end was cut by 1 base, the J end by 8 bases, with 9 bases between. CDR3 length: 14 amino acids. The CDR3 DNA sequence: TGTGCCAGCAGTGAAGGATGGACAGATTCACCCCTCCACTTT. Its protein is CASSEGWTDSPLHF. The complete variable domain, with remaining parts taken from reference TRBV2 and TRBJ1-6, reads EPEVTQTPSHQVTQMGQEVILRCVPISNHLYFYWYRQILGQKVEFLVSFYNNEISEKSEIFDDQFSVERPDGSNFTLKIRSTKLEDSAMYFCASSEGWTDSPLHFGNGTRLTVT.

V is TRBV29-1 and J is TRBJ2-7, with a possible D match to TRBD2 (5 bases). The germline V gene encodes CDR1 SQVTM and CDR2 ANQGSEA. The length of the CDR3 is 12 residues. The V end was cut by 4 bases, the J end by 7 bases, with 14 bases between. The CDR3 coding sequence is TGCAGCGTTGGTCAGACGGGGTGGGAGCAGTACTTC. Its protein product is CSVGQTGWEQYF.

A few counts support this clone. The CDR3 spells CASSFVGAPTDTQYF. For the CDR3, the DNA is TGTGCCAGCAGCTTTGTGGGGGCGCCGACAGATACGCAGTATTTT. V and J are TRBV5-4 and TRBJ2-3, with a tentative D call TRBD1 (6 bases). Trimming pared 2 bases from V and 3 bases from J, leaving 13 bases between. In germline, CDR1 is SGHNT, CDR2 YYREEE (reference sequence). The CDR3 spans 15 residues.

The chain couples TRBV6-5 to TRBJ1-2, with no clear D. The CDR3 is 15 amino acids. The V gene's germline CDR1 is MNHEY and CDR2 SVGAGI. Between the trimmed V and J ends, which lost 0 bases and 7 bases, there was a span of 15 bases. CDR3 sequence: CASSYSLGVVGGYTF. CDR3 nucleotide sequence: TGTGCCAGCAGTTACTCCTTGGGAGTGGTCGGTGGCTACACCTTC.

The rearrangement links TRBV5-1 to TRBJ2-3; TRBD1 agrees at 7 bases. V was clipped by 4 bases and J by 6 bases; unmatched bases: 11. This CDR3 spans 15 amino acids. Germline V gives CDR1 SGHRS, CDR2 YFSETQ. This CDR3 is CASSDPMTGSDTQYF. The DNA for the CDR3 is TGCGCCAGCAGCGACCCGATGACAGGGTCGGATACGCAGTATTTT.

This chain connects TRBV24-1 to TRBJ1-2, with 7 positions matching TRBD1. This CDR3 has 14 residues. V was clipped by 5 bases and J by 7 bases; unmatched bases: 9. The germline CDR1 and CDR2 sequences are KGHDR and SFDVKD. This chain's CDR3 is CATSAGDRDVGYTF. In DNA form, the CDR3 reads TGTGCCACCAGTGCCGGCGACAGGGACGTTGGCTACACCTTC.

The rearrangement uses TRBV14 and TRBJ1-2, with 9 bases matching TRBD1. The CDR3 is 15 residues long. Germline CDR1 and CDR2: SGHDN and FVKESK. With V trimmed by 1 base and J by 7 bases, 7 bases remained unmatched. The CDR3 DNA reads as TGTGCCAGCAGCCAAGTCGTGACAGGGGGGCCTGGCTACACCTTC. Translation: CASSQVVTGGPGYTF.

The V call is TRBV10-3, the J call TRBJ1-2; D is possibly TRBD1 (6 bases). The CDR3 covers 12 residues. From germline, CDR1 is ENHRY and CDR2 SYGVKD. V gave up 3 bases and J gave up 10 bases, with 12 bases separating them. As DNA, the CDR3 is TGTGCCATCAGTGAAGGGGACACATACTACACCTTC. Translation gives CAISEGDTYYTF.

This sequence joins TRBV3-1 (or the pseudogene TRBV3-2) and TRBJ2-3, with TRBD2 identical over 9 bases. Germline V lookup: CDR1 LGHDT, CDR2 YNNKEL (reference sequence). CDR3 length: 18 residues. V lost 4 bases and J lost 2; bases outside the gene matches: 13. CDR3 in DNA: TGTGCCAGCAGCCGTGCAGGGACTAGCCGCCACTTCACAGATACGCAGTATTTT. Translation gives CASSRAGTSRHFTDTQYF.